This TCR beta chain is from a study of T cell responses to AZD1222 COVID-19 vaccine. Overall study findings and caveats: In a largely white British group with more females than males, clonal diversity was possibly underestimated.

Profiled with immunoSEQ multiplex PCR; TCRdb holds only in-frame clones, not every one. The sample comprises about 180,000 clones, almost 90% of which are singletons, and approximately 0.5% rests with the top ten. On this clone: The antigen is unknown.

The CDR3 is made up of 11 amino acids. Germline CDR1 is SGHTA and CDR2 is FQGNSA. Trimming took 7 bases from V and 7 from J, leaving 8 bases between them. The sequence derives from an adult in good health. Source: peripheral blood, taken on day 0 of AZD1222 vaccination. J is TRBJ2-1 and V is TRBV7-2, with D unclear. CDR3 sequence (DNA): TGTGCCAGCACCCTAAGGAATGAGCAGTTCTTC. Translation: CASTLRNEQFF.